A selection of T cell receptor beta chains follows, all from one sample in a study of cytomegalovirus exposure and HLA in healthy donors. Libraries were prepared by immunoSEQ multiplex PCR; TCRdb keeps only in-frame clonotypes and omits some of them. This table holds about 140,000 clones. The sequenced sample was PBMCs. The receptors were gathered from a woman aged 18-29 years in good health and CMV-seronegative. Both conserved end residues are part of each CDR3. D genes are given only for firm matches.

v_gene,d_gene,j_gene,CDR3aa,CDR3nt
TRBV5-4,TRBD1,TRBJ2-5,CASSLTGQPQETQYF,TGTGCCAGCAGCTTGACGGGACAGCCTCAAGAGACCCAGTACTTC
TRBV11-2,.,TRBJ1-1,CASSLRGVNTEAFF,TGTGCCAGCAGCTTGCGGGGAGTGAACACTGAAGCTTTCTTT
TRBV29-1,.,TRBJ1-4,CSVEGGGNEKLFF,TGCAGCGTTGAAGGCGGTGGTAATGAAAAACTGTTTTTT
TRBV6-1,TRBD1,TRBJ2-5,CASIGQGLVRPYF,TGTGCCAGCATCGGACAGGGGTTAGTCCGTCCGTACTTC
TRBV4-1,.,TRBJ1-4,CASSQGGEKLFF,TGCGCCAGCAGCCAGGGGGGGGAAAAACTGTTTTTT
TRBV6-1,TRBD1,TRBJ2-5,CASSEGGQGHTFQETQYF,TGTGCCAGCAGTGAAGGGGGACAGGGGCACACTTTCCAAGAGACCCAGTACTTC
TRBV11-2,.,TRBJ2-4,CASSLGGPLRNIQYF,TGTGCCAGCAGCTTAGGGGGGCCGTTGAGGAACATTCAGTACTTC
TRBV6-6,.,TRBJ1-4,CASGYSVLTELFF,TGTGCCAGCGGTTACTCTGTACTGACAGAACTGTTTTTT
TRBV19,.,TRBJ2-3,CASSTTVWADTQYF,TGTGCCAGTAGTACGACAGTATGGGCCGATACGCAGTATTTT
TRBV11-2,.,TRBJ1-2,CASSLDRGGGPFNYGYTF,TGTGCCAGCAGCTTAGATCGGGGGGGAGGACCCTTTAACTATGGCTACACCTTC